The T cell receptor beta chain under discussion was sequenced for a study of OX40 agonist ivuxolimab in advanced cancers. Regarding the complete study: Ivuxolimab was a fully human IgG2 agonistic monoclonal antibody targeting the costimulatory receptor OX40 (CD134). A male proportion of roughly 80% and a mean age of about 60 years, ranging from roughly 23 to 79, were recorded for the dose-escalation cohort. The paper describes the monotherapy dose-escalation part (N of about 57 patients) of the phase I trial of ivuxolimab. The point of sequencing TCRbeta in the periphery was to test whether ivuxolimab changed TCR sequence diversity and drove clonal T-cell expansion. Prior anti-PD-1, anti-PD-L1 or anti-CTLA-4 therapy was permitted, and checkpoint inhibitors had been received by less than 45% of dose-escalation patients. Of the roughly 52 dose-escalation patients, hepatocellular carcinoma was present in approximately 20, melanoma in some 15, renal cell carcinoma in 9 and head and neck cancer in 9. Intravenous ivuxolimab was administered to patients every 2 weeks at six dose levels: 0.01, 0.1, 0.3, 1.5, 3 and 10 mg/kg. Three dose-escalation patients achieved partial responses, one with hepatocellular carcinoma and two with cutaneous melanoma.

Genomic DNA was isolated from the sorted cells so that the TCRbeta CDR3 region could be sequenced. TCRbeta CDR3 regions were sequenced using the immunoSEQ Assay. The immuneACCESS repertoire file appears here via TCRdb, limited to in-frame rearrangements. These files lack a portion of the clones; in checked studies, under half of the deficit traces to unresolved V genes, and the cause of the others is not known. A total of around 59,000 clones appear in this sample, 86% of them only once. The ten largest clones capture about 1.1% of the sample. Patients with autoimmune disease history or receiving systemic immunosuppression were excluded from the trial. Peripheral blood for TCR sequencing was drawn from every dose cohort at baseline, at cycle 4 day 1 and at cycle 7 day 1. The samples were taken from a phase I, first-in-human, multicenter, open-label dose-escalation trial of ivuxolimab. Adults with locally advanced or metastatic melanoma, renal cell carcinoma, hepatocellular carcinoma or head and neck squamous cell carcinoma were enrolled in the trial. Before TCR sequencing, CD4+ T cells and CD8+ T cells were sorted from peripheral blood as separate populations.

This clone was picked up one time. Its target antigen remains unknown. No base qualities exist here, and no much larger clone lies one base off it. General study outcomes and caveats: The antigen specificity of the clonally expanded peripheral T cells was not determined. In the 0.1-3.0 mg/kg groups, partial responders were among the patients with the lowest normalized peripheral clonal expansion, particularly in CD8+ T cells. After ivuxolimab, more expanded clones were found on average in CD8+ T cells than in CD4+ T cells. Low levels of normalized T-cell clonal expansion were also seen in some patients who did not respond. At doses of 0.1 to 3.0 mg/kg, clonal expansion of both CD4+ and CD8+ blood T cells was observed from baseline to week 6.

This clonotype was obtained from an adult with an advanced solid tumor such as melanoma, head and neck, liver or kidney cancer. The sequencing used CD4+ or CD8+ T cells sorted from blood, collected in a trial of the OX40 agonist ivuxolimab.

The sequence in DNA is TGTGCCAGCAGCTTAAAACCAGGGCACTATGGCTACACCTTC. The encoded protein is CASSLKPGHYGYTF. The V and J genes are TRBV7-2 and TRBJ1-2; perhaps TRBD1 is the D gene, with 5 bases matching. The CDR3 goes from the cysteine to the phenylalanine over 14 residues. Only CDR3 DNA remains: 42 bases, in frame from the first base. V and J are truncated by 2 bases and 3 bases respectively, leaving an intervening sequence of 10 bases. The CDR1 and CDR2 encoded by the germline V gene are SGHTA and FQGNSA.